This TCR beta chain is drawn from a study of blood T cells in healthy people across ages. Broader study findings: It was held that the diversity estimates obtained from one million T cells were underestimates.

As concerns this clonotype: Its antigen is still unknown.

Combining a sample-barcoded 5' primer with a J-beta primer mix, a second PCR ran for roughly 6 to 11 cycles. The template-switch adaptor was a 5' adaptor with 12 random nucleotides. It tagged each cDNA molecule. MiXCR, applied by TCRdb to the 5' RACE reads, yields one record per CDR3 protein. The sample has about 1.4 million distinct CDR3 sequences; roughly 64% are singletons. Healthy Caucasian individuals from Russia aged roughly 6 to 100 were enrolled as donors. Trimming stripped 3 bases from V and 2 bases from J, with 9 bases between. From germline, CDR1 is SGHTA and CDR2 FQGNSA. The CDR3 has 14 residues.

The specimen sequenced was blood. This sequence was found in a young man in good health. The chain employs TRBV7-2 and TRBJ2-3, with no clear D. CDR3 in DNA: TGTGCCAGCAGCTTCGACCTTCCCACAGATACGCAGTATTTT. It yields the protein CASSFDLPTDTQYF. Complete variable domain (other parts from reference TRBV7-2 and TRBJ2-3): GAGVSQSPSNKVTEKGKDVELRCDPISGHTALYWYRQSLGQGLEFLIYFQGNSAPDKSGLPSDRFSAERTGGSVSTLTIQRTQQEDSAVYLCASSFDLPTDTQYFGPGTRLTVL.